This record concerns one T cell receptor (beta chain) sequence. The data belong to a study of control samples from healthy donors and cancer patients. The assay was immunoSEQ multiplex PCR, and TCRdb's table has in-frame clones only and misses some. There are 250,000 to 300,000 clones in the sample; roughly 87% occur only once, and 13% lies in the top ten. The clonotype originates from a woman aged 60-70 years with lung cancer. Sequencing input: PBMCs.

DNA for the CDR3: TGTGCCAGCTCACCAGGGTTCGGGGACACCTACGAGCAGTACTTC. It codes for CASSPGFGDTYEQYF. This chain links TRBV18 with TRBJ2-7, with a possible D match to TRBD1 (6 bases). There are 15 residues in the CDR3. CDR1 is KGHSH and CDR2 is LQKENI in the germline V gene. The ends were cut back, 2 bases at V and 2 bases at J, with 13 bases in the middle.